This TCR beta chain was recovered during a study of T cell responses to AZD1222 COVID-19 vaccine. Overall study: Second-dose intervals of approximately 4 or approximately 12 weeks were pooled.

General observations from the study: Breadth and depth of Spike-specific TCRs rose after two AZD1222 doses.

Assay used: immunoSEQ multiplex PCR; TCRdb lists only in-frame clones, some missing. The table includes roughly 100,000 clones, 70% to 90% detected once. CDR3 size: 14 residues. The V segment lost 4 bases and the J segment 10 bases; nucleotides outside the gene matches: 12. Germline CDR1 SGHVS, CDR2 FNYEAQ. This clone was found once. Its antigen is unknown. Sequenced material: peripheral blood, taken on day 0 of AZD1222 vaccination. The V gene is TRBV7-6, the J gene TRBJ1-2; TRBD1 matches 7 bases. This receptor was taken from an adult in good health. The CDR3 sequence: CASSWGGDRTTYTF. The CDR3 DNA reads TGTGCCAGCAGCTGGGGGGGGGACAGAACAACCTACACCTTC. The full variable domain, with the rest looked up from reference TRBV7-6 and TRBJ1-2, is GAGVSQSPRYKVTKRGQDVALRCDPISGHVSLYWYRQALGQGPEFLTYFNYEAQQDKSGLPNDRFSAERPEGSISTLTIQRTEQRDSAMYRCASSWGGDRTTYTFGSGTRLTVV.